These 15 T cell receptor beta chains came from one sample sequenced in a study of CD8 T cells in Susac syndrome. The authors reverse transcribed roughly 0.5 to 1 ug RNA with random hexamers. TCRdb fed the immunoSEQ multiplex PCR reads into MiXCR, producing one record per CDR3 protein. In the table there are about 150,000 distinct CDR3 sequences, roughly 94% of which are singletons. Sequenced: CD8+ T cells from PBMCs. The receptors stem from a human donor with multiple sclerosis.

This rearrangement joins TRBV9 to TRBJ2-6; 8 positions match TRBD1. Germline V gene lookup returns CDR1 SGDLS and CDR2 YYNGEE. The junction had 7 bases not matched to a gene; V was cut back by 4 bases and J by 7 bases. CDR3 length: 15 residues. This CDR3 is CASSIGQGRANVLTF. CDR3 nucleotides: TGTGCCAGCAGCATCGGACAGGGACGTGCCAACGTCCTGACTTTC. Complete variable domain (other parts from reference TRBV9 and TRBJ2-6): DSGVTQTPKHLITATGQRVTLRCSPRSGDLSVYWYQQSLDQGLQFLIQYYNGEERAKGNILERFSAQQFPDLHSELNLSSLELGDSALYFCASSIGQGRANVLTFGAGSRLTVL.

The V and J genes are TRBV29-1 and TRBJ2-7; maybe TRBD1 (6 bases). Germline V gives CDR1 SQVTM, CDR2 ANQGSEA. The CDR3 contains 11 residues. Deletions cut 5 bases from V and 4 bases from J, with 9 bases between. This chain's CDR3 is CSVRTDYEQYF. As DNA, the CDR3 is TGCAGCGTTCGGACAGATTACGAGCAGTACTTC.

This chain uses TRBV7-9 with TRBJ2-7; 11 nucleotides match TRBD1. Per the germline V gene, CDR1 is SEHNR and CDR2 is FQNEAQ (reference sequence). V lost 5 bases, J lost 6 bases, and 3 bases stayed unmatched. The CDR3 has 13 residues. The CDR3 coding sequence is TGTGCCAGCAGCCCCGGGACAGGGGGCGAGCAGTACTTC. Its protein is CASSPGTGGEQYF. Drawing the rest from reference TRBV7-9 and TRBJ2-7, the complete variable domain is DTGVSQNPRHKITKRGQNVTFRCDPISEHNRLYWYRQTLGQGPEFLTYFQNEAQLEKSRLLSDRFSAERPKGSFSTLEIQRTEQGDSAMYLCASSPGTGGEQYFGPGTRLTVT.

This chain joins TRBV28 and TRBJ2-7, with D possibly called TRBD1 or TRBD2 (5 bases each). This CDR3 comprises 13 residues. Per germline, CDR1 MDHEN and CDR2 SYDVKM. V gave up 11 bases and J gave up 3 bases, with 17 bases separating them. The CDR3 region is CAVRGGSRYEQYF. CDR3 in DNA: TGTGCCGTCCGGGGCGGTTCCCGCTACGAGCAGTACTTC.

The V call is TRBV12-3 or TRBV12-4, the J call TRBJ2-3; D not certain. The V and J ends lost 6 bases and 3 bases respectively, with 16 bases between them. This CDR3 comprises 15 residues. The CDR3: CASSEREIGTDTQYF. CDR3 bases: TGTGCCAGCAGCGAAAGGGAAATTGGAACAGATACGCAGTATTTT.

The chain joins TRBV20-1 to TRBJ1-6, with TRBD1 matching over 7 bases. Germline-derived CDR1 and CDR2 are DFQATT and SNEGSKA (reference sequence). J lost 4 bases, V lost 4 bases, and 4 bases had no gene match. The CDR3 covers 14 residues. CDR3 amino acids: CSATGTEYNSPLHF. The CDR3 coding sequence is TGCAGTGCTACCGGGACAGAGTATAATTCACCCCTCCACTTT.

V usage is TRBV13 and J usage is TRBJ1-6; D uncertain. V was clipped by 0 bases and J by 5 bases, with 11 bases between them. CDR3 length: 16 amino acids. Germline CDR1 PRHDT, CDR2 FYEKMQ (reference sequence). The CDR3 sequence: CASSLGEGWDNSPLHF. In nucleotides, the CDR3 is TGTGCCAGCAGCTTAGGCGAAGGCTGGGATAATTCACCCCTCCACTTT.

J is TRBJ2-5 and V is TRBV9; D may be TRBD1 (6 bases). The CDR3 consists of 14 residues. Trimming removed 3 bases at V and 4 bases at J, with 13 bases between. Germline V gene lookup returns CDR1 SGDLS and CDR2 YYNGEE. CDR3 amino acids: CASSDQGFGETQYF. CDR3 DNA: TGTGCCAGCAGCGATCAGGGGTTTGGAGAGACCCAGTACTTC.

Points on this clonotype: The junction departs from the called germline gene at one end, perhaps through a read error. The CDR3 sequence: CASSLGQGQPSF. DNA of the CDR3: TGTGCCAGCAGTCTCGGACAGGGCCAGCCCAGCTTT. V usage is TRBV27 and J usage is TRBJ1-1; the match to TRBD1 covers 8 bases. Per the germline V gene, CDR1 is MNHEY and CDR2 is SMNVEV (reference sequence). The CDR3 is 12 residues long.

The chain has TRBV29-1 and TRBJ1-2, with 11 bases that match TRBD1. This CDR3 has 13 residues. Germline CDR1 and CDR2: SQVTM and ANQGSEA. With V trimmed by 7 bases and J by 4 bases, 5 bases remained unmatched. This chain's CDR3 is CSARTGGIYGYTF. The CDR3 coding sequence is TGCAGCGCCCGGACAGGGGGCATCTATGGCTACACCTTC.

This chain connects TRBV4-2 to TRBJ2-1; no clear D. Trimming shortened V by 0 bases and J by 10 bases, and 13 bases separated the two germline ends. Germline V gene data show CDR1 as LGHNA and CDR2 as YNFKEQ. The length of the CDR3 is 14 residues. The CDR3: CASSQEGTGREQFF. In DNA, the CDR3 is TGTGCCAGCAGCCAAGAGGGAACGGGTAGGGAGCAGTTCTTC.

CDR3 DNA: TGTGCCAGCAGCTTGGGCAGAACGAATAACTATGGCTACACCTTC. Residues: CASSLGRTNNYGYTF. This chain connects TRBV5-4 to TRBJ1-2; D not resolved. Per germline, CDR1 SGHNT and CDR2 YYREEE (reference sequence). This CDR3 is built from 15 residues. Trimming took 0 bases from V and 1 from J, leaving 10 bases between them.

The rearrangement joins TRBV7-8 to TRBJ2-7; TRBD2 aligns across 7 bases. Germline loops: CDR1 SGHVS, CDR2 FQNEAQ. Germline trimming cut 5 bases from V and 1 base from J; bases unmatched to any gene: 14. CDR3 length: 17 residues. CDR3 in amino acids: CASSARGGRGISYEQYF. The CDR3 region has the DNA TGTGCCAGCAGCGCCCGAGGCGGGCGGGGGATATCCTACGAGCAGTACTTC.

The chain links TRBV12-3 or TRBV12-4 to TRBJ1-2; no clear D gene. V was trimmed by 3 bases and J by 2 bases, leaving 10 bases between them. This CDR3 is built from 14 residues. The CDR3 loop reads CASSLGGKNYGYTF. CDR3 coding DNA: TGTGCCAGCAGTTTGGGAGGCAAGAACTATGGCTACACCTTC.

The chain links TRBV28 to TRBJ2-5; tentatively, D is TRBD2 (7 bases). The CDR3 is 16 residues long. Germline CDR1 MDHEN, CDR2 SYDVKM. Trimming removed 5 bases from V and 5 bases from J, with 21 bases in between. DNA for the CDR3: TGTGCCAGCAGTCAACGGGGGGCGCGTTCGGGCGAGACCCAGTACTTC. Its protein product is CASSQRGARSGETQYF.